This TCR beta chain emerged from a study of CD8 T cells in Susac syndrome. After extraction with the RNeasy kit, roughly 0.5 to 1 ug of the RNA was reverse transcribed using random hexamers. Amplification of TCR beta CDR3 by immunoSEQ multiplex PCR spanned 54 Vbeta and 13 Jbeta. Each CDR3 protein is one row after TCRdb ran MiXCR on the immunoSEQ multiplex PCR reads. The sample has 150,000 to 200,000 distinct CDR3 sequences, roughly nine tenths seen once; the top ten hold 0.08%. From blood CD8+ and CD4+ T cells, the TCR beta chain was sequenced. The V end was cut by 0 bases, the J end by 9 bases, with 9 bases between. Germline values: CDR1 MNHEY, CDR2 SVGAGI. This CDR3 contains 14 residues.

This TCR derives from a human donor in good health. The genes are TRBV6-5 and TRBJ1-6, with a tentative D call TRBD1 (5 bases). Sequenced sample: CD4+ T cells from PBMCs. CDR3 in amino acids: CASSYSGGTSPLHF. The CDR3 DNA sequence: TGTGCCAGCAGTTACTCGGGTGGGACTTCACCCCTCCACTTT.